This entry describes one TCR beta chain. These data originate in a study of shared clonotypes between healthy human individuals. The protocol was immunoSEQ multiplex PCR, while the TCRdb copy is restricted to in-frame clones and leaves out a portion. The sample contains roughly 2.2 million clones, approximately 90% of which appear only once. V was clipped by 5 bases and J by 5 bases, with 15 bases between them. The CDR3 is 14 residues long. Germline-derived CDR1 and CDR2 are MNHNY and SVGAGI (reference sequence). This sequence was found in a man between 18 and 29 years old in good health. Some clones in this sample may be carry-over from other donors' samples. V usage is TRBV6-6 and J usage is TRBJ2-5, with D tentatively TRBD1 (6 bases). What was sequenced was naive CD4+ T cells from PBMCs. Sample subset: CD45RA+ positively selected. DNA for the CDR3: TGTGCCAGCAGTAACCTTGGGACAAGGGAGACCCAGTACTTC. Translating it yields CASSNLGTRETQYF.